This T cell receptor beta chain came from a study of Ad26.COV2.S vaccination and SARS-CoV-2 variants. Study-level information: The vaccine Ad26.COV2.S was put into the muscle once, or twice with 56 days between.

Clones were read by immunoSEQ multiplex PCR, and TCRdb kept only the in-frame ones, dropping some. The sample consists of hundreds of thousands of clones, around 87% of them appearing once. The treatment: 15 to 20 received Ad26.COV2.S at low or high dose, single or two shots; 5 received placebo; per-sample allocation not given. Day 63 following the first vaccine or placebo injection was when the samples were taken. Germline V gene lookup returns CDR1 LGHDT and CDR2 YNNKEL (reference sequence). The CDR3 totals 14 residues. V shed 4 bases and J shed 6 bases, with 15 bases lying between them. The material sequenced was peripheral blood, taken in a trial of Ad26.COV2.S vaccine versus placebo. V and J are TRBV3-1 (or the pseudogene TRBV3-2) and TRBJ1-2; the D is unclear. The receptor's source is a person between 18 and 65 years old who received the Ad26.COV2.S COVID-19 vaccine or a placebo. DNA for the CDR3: TGTGCCAGCAGCCCTAGACCGGGAAGGGATGGCTACACCTTC. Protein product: CASSPRPGRDGYTF.